Listed here are 22 T cell receptor beta chains from one sample, sequenced in a study of blood T cell repertoires in COVID-19. Libraries were prepared by immunoSEQ multiplex PCR; TCRdb keeps only in-frame clonotypes and omits some of them. The sample lists 400,000 to 500,000 clones; 86% were seen once. Sequencing was done on a sample of peripheral blood. The receptors stem from a woman in her thirties with active or convalescent COVID-19.

The chain uses TRBV3-1 (or the pseudogene TRBV3-2) and TRBJ1-4, with 7 bases aligning to TRBD1. Trimming removed 1 base from V and 4 bases from J; junction bases left unmatched: 3. The CDR3 sequence is 15 residues long. CDR1 and CDR2 (germline): LGHDT, YNNKEL (reference sequence). CDR3 sequence (DNA): TGTGCCAGCAGCCAAGGGGGGACAGATAATGAAAAACTGTTTTTT. Protein product: CASSQGGTDNEKLFF.

This chain joins TRBV3-1 (or the pseudogene TRBV3-2) and TRBJ1-6; 7 positions agree with TRBD1. The V and J ends lost 4 bases and 6 bases, in that order; junction bases with no gene match: 6. This CDR3 comprises 15 residues. Germline-derived CDR1 and CDR2 are LGHDT and YNNKEL (reference sequence). In DNA form, the CDR3 reads TGTGCCAGCAGCCCTGAAGGGGGCGGTAATTCACCCCTCCACTTT. Protein product: CASSPEGGGNSPLHF.

The DNA of the CDR3 is TGTGCCAGCAGCTTAGGACGCGGGGGGGTGTACAATGAGCAGTTCTTC. This codes for CASSLGRGGVYNEQFF. The chain combines TRBV11-2 with TRBJ2-1; TRBD2 agrees at 9 bases. The V gene end was trimmed by 1 base and the J gene end by 4 bases; junction bases not matched to a gene: 5. This CDR3 comprises 16 residues. Germline lookup yields CDR1 SGHAT and CDR2 FQNNGV. Together with reference TRBV11-2 and TRBJ2-1, the CDR3 gives the full variable domain: EAGVAQSPRYKIIEKRQSVAFWCNPISGHATLYWYQQILGQGPKLLIQFQNNGVVDDSQLPKDRFSAERLKGVDSTLKIQPAKLEDSAVYLCASSLGRGGVYNEQFFGPGTRLTVL.

The V call is TRBV3-1 (or the pseudogene TRBV3-2), the J call TRBJ2-5; D might be TRBD2 (6 bases). The CDR3 loop spans 15 amino acids. V lost 1 base, J lost 7 bases, and 16 bases lay in between. Germline V lookup: CDR1 LGHDT, CDR2 YNNKEL (reference sequence). This chain's CDR3 is CASSQGGVLRGTQYF. CDR3 DNA: TGTGCCAGCAGCCAAGGGGGGGTCCTTCGGGGGACCCAGTACTTC.

This chain joins TRBV5-1 and TRBJ2-7; 9 bases match TRBD1. V was pared by 5 bases and J by 4 bases, with 7 bases of the junction left unmatched. The CDR3 contains 14 residues. From germline, CDR1 is SGHRS and CDR2 YFSETQ. This chain's CDR3 is CASRTGTGSYEQYF. The CDR3 DNA reads TGCGCCAGCAGAACCGGGACAGGGTCTTACGAGCAGTACTTC.

This rearrangement joins TRBV5-6 to TRBJ2-5; 9 nucleotides align to TRBD2. V lost 1 base, J lost 4 bases, and 2 bases stayed unmatched. This CDR3 is 14 amino acids long. Germline-derived CDR1 and CDR2 are SGHDT and YYEEEE. The CDR3 DNA reads TGTGCCAGCAGCTTGAGGCGGGGGGGAGAGACCCAGTACTTC. This sequence encodes CASSLRRGGETQYF.

This chain connects TRBV6-1 to TRBJ1-5; 7 nucleotides agree with TRBD1. V was clipped by 1 base and J by 7 bases; unmatched bases: 4. This CDR3 spans 14 amino acids. Germline V gene lookup returns CDR1 MNHNS and CDR2 SASEGT. The CDR3, as DNA: TGTGCCAGCAGTGAAGGAGGGGGCTGGCAGCCCCAGCATTTT. It yields the protein CASSEGGGWQPQHF.

V and J are TRBV7-2 and TRBJ2-7; perhaps TRBD2 as D (5 bases). Per germline, CDR1 SGHTA and CDR2 FQGNSA. The CDR3 length is 14 residues. Trimming took 1 base from V and 4 from J, leaving 11 bases between them. CDR3 in amino acids: CASSLEGPGYEQYF. The CDR3 bases are TGTGCCAGCAGCTTAGAGGGCCCGGGGTACGAGCAGTACTTC.

This clone appeared many times. This chain connects TRBV6-6 to TRBJ2-7; D possibly corresponds to TRBD1 (6 bases). The CDR3 is 15 amino acids. V was pared by 6 bases and J by 6 bases, with 21 bases between. Germline V gene data show CDR1 as MNHNY and CDR2 as SVGAGI (reference sequence). In DNA, the CDR3 is TGTGCCAGCAGATACGAAACAGGGATATCGGGCGAGCAGTACTTC. Protein product: CASRYETGISGEQYF.

The V and J genes are TRBV5-8 and TRBJ2-5; 7 positions agree with TRBD2. The germline V gene encodes CDR1 SGHTS and CDR2 YDEGEE. Germline trimming cut 5 bases from V and 7 bases from J; bases unmatched to any gene: 14. The CDR3 spans 15 residues. CDR3 coding DNA: TGTGCCAGCAGTTCAGCGGGGCCCGGCGGGGGGACCCAGTACTTC. Translating gives CASSSAGPGGGTQYF.

The chain uses TRBV6-5 and TRBJ1-1; D is uncertain. The ends were cut back, 6 bases at V and 0 bases at J, with 11 bases in the middle. CDR3 size: 14 residues. From germline, CDR1 is MNHEY and CDR2 SVGAGI. The CDR3 sequence: CASRGSGMNTEAFF. For the CDR3, the DNA is TGTGCCAGCAGGGGGTCGGGGATGAACACTGAAGCTTTCTTT.

The chain uses TRBV10-1 and TRBJ2-2; perhaps TRBD2 as D (5 bases). CDR3 length: 15 residues. Germline CDR1 reads WNHNN; CDR2 reads SYGVQD (reference sequence). Trimming pared 8 bases from V and 0 bases from J, leaving 13 bases between. CDR3 nucleotide sequence: TGCGCCAGCCGGGGAAGCAGTACGAACACCGGGGAGCTGTTTTTT. Translating gives CASRGSSTNTGELFF.

V gene TRBV2 combines with J gene TRBJ1-3; weak D call: TRBD1 (5 bases). CDR3 length: 13 amino acids. Germline loops: CDR1 SNHLY, CDR2 FYNNEI. Trimming cost V 3 bases and J 4 bases, with 7 bases left between them. The CDR3 DNA follows: TGTGCCAGCAGTGAGGCAGGGGGAAACACCATATATTTT. Translated: CASSEAGGNTIYF.

The gene calls are TRBV4-1 and TRBJ2-3, with D uncertain. The CDR3 is 13 amino acids. Trimming stripped 2 bases from V and 1 base from J, with 4 bases between. Germline V CDR1 and CDR2: MGHRA, YSYEKL. CDR3 residues: CASSQPGTDTQYF. The CDR3 DNA follows: TGCGCCAGCAGCCAACCGGGCACAGATACGCAGTATTTT.

As to this clone: A read error may produce the germline difference seen at one junction end. The chain is built from TRBV5-6 and TRBJ2-7; 7 bases are shared with TRBD2. Per germline, CDR1 SGHDT and CDR2 YYEEEE. The CDR3 contains 16 residues. CDR3 coding DNA: TGTGCCAGCAGTTTGGGAGCGGGGTTGAGCTCCTACGAGCAGTACTTC. It yields the protein CASSLGAGLSSYEQYF.

This clone has a count of ten or more. V is TRBV10-3 and J is TRBJ2-2, with 8 bases fitting TRBD2. Trimming removed 8 bases from V and 6 bases from J; junction bases left unmatched: 20. This CDR3 contains 18 residues. Germline V gene data show CDR1 as ENHRY and CDR2 as SYGVKD. CDR3 protein: CAIGGSRSGAPSSGELFF. The CDR3 DNA reads as TGTGCCATCGGGGGGTCGCGTAGCGGGGCCCCCTCATCCGGGGAGCTGTTTTTT.

This chain connects TRBV18 to TRBJ2-3, with a possible D match to TRBD1 (6 bases). V gave up 3 bases and J gave up 3 bases, with 13 bases separating them. This CDR3 has 15 residues. From germline, CDR1 is KGHSH and CDR2 LQKENI. The CDR3 DNA follows: TGTGCCAGCTCACCCAGGGGCAGAACAACAGATACGCAGTATTTT. Encoded protein: CASSPRGRTTDTQYF.

The J gene is TRBJ1-1, the V gene TRBV5-4, with TRBD1 identical over 7 bases. The junction had 22 bases not matched to a gene; V was cut back by 5 bases and J by 6 bases. In germline, CDR1 is SGHNT, CDR2 YYREEE (reference sequence). The CDR3 runs 18 residues. The CDR3 sequence is CASRRLIQGKETKPEAFF. Written as DNA, the CDR3 is TGTGCCAGCAGAAGACTGATACAGGGGAAGGAGACAAAGCCTGAAGCTTTCTTT.

The rearrangement joins TRBV1 to TRBJ2-4; TRBD2 reflects the table's D call only, with no check against the DNA. TRBV1 is flagged as a pseudogene. CDR3 length: 15 amino acids. CDR3 in DNA: TGCACCAGCATTCCTTGCTCCTCGGAGCAAAACATTCAGTACTTC. Amino acids: CTSIPCSSEQNIQYF.

The gene calls are TRBV3-1 (or the pseudogene TRBV3-2) and TRBJ2-7; 10 bases are a match to TRBD2. CDR1 is LGHDT, CDR2 YNNKEL, per germline (reference sequence). The CDR3 runs 15 residues. Trimming removed 3 bases from V and 2 bases from J; junction bases left unmatched: 4. The CDR3 DNA reads TGTGCCAGCAGCCAGTCAGCGGGAGGGCCCTACGAGCAGTACTTC. Translation gives CASSQSAGGPYEQYF.

The J gene is TRBJ1-2, the V gene TRBV5-5, with TRBD1 matching over 9 bases. Per the germline V gene, CDR1 is SGHKS and CDR2 is YYEKEE (reference sequence). This CDR3 has 15 amino acids. V trimming: 4 bases; J trimming: 9 bases; junction bases outside the gene matches: 13. CDR3 sequence (DNA): TGTGCCAGCAGCAGGGATGGACAGGGGAGTATGAGCTACACCTTC. The encoded protein is CASSRDGQGSMSYTF.

The chain is built from TRBV5-1 and TRBJ2-7; TRBD1 matches 10 bases. V shed 4 bases and J 5 bases; nucleotides not matched to a gene: 9. The CDR3 has 15 amino acids. CDR1 SGHRS and CDR2 YFSETQ come from the germline V gene. CDR3 region: CASSDPGTGDDEQYF. The CDR3 nucleotides read TGCGCCAGCAGCGACCCCGGGACAGGGGACGACGAGCAGTACTTC.